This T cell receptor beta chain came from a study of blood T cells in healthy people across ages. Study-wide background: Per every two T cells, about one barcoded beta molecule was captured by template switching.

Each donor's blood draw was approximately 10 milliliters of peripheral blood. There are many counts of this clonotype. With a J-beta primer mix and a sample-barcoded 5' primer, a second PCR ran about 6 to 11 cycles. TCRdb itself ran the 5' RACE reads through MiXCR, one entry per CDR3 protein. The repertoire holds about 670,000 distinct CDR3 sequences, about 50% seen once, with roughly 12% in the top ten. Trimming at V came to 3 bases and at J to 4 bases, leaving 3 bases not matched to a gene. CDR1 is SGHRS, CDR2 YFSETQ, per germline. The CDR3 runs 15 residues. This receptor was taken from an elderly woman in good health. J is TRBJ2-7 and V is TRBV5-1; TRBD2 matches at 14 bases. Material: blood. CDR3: CASSSGLAGGYEQYF. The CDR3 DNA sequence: TGCGCCAGCAGCTCCGGACTAGCGGGAGGTTACGAGCAGTACTTC.